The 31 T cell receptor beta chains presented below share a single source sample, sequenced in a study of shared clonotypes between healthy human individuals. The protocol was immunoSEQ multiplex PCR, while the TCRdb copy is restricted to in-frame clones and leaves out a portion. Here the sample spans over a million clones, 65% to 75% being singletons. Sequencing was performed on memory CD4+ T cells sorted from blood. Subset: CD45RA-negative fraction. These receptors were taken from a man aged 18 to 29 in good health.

The CDR3 region is CASSLVKGQGPSGANVLTF. The CDR3 coding sequence is TGCGCCAGCAGCCTCGTTAAGGGACAGGGGCCCTCTGGGGCCAACGTCCTGACTTTC. The chain is built from TRBV23-1 and TRBJ2-6; 10 bases are a match to TRBD1. TRBV23-1 qualifies as an ORF whose function is uncertain. The CDR3 runs to 19 residues. V shed 6 bases and J 0 bases; nucleotides not matched to a gene: 11.

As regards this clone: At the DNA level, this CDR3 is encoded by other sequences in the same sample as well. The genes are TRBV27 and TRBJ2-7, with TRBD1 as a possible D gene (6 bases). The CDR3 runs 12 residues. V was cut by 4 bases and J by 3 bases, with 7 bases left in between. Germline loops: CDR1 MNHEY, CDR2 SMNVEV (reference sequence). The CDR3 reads CASSSTGYEQYF. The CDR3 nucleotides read TGTGCCAGCAGTTCGACAGGCTACGAGCAGTACTTC.

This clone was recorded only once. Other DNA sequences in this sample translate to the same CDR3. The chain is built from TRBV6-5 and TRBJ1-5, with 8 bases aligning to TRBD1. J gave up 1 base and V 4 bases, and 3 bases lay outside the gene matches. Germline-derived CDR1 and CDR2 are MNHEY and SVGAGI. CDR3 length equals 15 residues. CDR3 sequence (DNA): TGTGCCAGCAGTTCCGACAGGGGAAGCAATCAGCCCCAGCATTTT. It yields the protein CASSSDRGSNQPQHF.

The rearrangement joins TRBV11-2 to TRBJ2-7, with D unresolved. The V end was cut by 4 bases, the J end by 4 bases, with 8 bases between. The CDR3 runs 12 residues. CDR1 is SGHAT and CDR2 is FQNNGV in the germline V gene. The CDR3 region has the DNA TGTGCCAGCAGCTCCTGGGGATACGAGCAGTACTTC. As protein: CASSSWGYEQYF.

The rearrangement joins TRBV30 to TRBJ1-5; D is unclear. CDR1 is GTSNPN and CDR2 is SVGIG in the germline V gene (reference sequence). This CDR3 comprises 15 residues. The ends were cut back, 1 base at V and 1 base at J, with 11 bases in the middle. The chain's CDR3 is CAWSGAGMSNQPQHF. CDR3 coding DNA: TGTGCCTGGAGTGGGGCTGGGATGAGCAATCAGCCCCAGCATTTT.

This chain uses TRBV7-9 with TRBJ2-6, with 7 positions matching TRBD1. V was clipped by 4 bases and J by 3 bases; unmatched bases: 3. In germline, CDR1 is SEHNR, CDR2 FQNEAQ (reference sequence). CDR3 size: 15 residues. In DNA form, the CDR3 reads TGTGCCAGCAGCTCCGACAGGGTTGGGGCCAACGTCCTGACTTTC. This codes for CASSSDRVGANVLTF.

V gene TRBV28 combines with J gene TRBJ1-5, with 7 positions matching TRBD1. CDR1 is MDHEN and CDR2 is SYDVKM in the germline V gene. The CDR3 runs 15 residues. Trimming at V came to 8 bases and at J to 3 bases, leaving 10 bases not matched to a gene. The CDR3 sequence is CASGPDRVVNQPQHF. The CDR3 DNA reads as TGTGCCAGCGGCCCCGACAGGGTTGTCAATCAGCCCCAGCATTTT.

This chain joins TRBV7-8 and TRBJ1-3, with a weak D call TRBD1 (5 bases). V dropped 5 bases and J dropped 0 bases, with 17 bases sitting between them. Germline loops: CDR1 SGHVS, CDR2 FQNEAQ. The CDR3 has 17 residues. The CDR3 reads CASSPPGRAYSGNTIYF. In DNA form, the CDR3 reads TGTGCCAGCAGCCCCCCAGGCAGGGCCTACTCTGGAAACACCATATATTTT.

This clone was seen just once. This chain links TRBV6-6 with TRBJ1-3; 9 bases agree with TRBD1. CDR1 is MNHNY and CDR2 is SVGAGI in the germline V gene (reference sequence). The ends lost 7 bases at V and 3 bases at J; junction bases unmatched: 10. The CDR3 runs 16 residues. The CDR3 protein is CASTHPRTGDGNTIYF. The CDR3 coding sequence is TGTGCCAGCACCCACCCCCGGACAGGGGATGGAAACACCATATATTTT.

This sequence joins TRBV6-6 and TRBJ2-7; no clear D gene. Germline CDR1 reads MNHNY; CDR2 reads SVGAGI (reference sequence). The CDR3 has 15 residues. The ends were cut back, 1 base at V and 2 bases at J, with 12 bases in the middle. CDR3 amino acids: CASSYYNSPPYEQYF. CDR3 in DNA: TGTGCCAGCAGTTACTACAACAGCCCACCCTACGAGCAGTACTTC.

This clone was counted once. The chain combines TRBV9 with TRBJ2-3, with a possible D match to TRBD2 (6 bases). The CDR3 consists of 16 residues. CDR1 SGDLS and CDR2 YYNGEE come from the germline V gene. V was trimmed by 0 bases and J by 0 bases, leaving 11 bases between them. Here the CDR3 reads CASSVGTGASTDTQYF. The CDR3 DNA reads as TGTGCCAGCAGCGTAGGCACGGGAGCTAGCACAGATACGCAGTATTTT.

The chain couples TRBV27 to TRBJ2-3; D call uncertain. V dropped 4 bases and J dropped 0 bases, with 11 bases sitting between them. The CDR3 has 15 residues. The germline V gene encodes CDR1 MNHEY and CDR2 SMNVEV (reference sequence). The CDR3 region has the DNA TGTGCCAGCAGTTCGATCGTGGCTAGCACAGATACGCAGTATTTT. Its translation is CASSSIVASTDTQYF.

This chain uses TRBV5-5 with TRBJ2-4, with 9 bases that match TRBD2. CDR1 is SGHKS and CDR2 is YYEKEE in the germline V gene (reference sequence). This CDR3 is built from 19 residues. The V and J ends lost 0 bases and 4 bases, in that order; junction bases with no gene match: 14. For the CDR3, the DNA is TGTGCCAGCAGCTTGGATTTTAGCGGGAGAGGGGTTGGTAAAAACATTCAGTACTTC. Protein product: CASSLDFSGRGVGKNIQYF.

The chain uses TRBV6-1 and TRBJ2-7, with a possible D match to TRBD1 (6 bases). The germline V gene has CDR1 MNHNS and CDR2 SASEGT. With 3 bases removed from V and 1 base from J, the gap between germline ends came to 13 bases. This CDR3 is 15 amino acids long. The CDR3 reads CASSDRGVKSYEQYF. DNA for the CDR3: TGTGCCAGCAGTGACAGGGGCGTGAAGTCCTACGAGCAGTACTTC.

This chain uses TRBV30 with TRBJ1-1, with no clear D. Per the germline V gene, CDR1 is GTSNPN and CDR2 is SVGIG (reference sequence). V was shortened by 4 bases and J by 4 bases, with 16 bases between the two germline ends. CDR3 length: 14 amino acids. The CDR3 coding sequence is TGTGCCTGGAATACTCCGGGGTTGAGCACTGAAGCTTTCTTT. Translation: CAWNTPGLSTEAFF.

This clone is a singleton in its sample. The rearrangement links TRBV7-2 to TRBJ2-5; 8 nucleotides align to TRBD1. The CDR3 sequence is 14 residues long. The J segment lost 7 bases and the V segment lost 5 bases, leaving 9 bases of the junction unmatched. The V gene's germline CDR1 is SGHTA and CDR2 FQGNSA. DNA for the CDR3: TGTGCCAGCAGCCCAACCCAGGGGGCAGGGACCCAGTACTTC. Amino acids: CASSPTQGAGTQYF.

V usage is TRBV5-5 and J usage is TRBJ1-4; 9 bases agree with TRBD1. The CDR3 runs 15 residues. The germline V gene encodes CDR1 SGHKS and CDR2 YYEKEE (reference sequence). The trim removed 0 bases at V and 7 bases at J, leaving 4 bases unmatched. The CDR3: CASSLAGQGSEKLFF. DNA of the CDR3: TGTGCCAGCAGCTTGGCGGGACAGGGTAGTGAAAAACTGTTTTTT.

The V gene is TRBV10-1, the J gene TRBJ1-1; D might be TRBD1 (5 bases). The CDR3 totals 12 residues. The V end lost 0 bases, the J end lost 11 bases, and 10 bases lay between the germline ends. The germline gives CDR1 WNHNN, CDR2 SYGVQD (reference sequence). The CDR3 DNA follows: TGCGCCAGCAGTGAGTCGGCGGGGCTCGCTTTCTTT. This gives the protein CASSESAGLAFF.

The chain's CDR3 is CASKNLGQNYGYTF. CDR3 coding DNA: TGTGCCAGCAAAAACTTGGGACAAAACTATGGCTACACCTTC. The rearrangement uses TRBV6-6 and TRBJ1-2; maybe TRBD1 (6 bases). Germline loops: CDR1 MNHNY, CDR2 SVGAGI (reference sequence). The CDR3 consists of 14 residues. Trimming left V 7 bases short and J 2 bases short, with 14 bases between.

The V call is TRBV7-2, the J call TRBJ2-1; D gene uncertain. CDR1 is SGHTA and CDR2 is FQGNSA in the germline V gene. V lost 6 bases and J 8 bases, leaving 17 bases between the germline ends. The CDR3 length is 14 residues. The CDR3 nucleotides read TGTGCCAGCAGGGAAACTTTACGTAGTGATGAGCAGTTCTTC. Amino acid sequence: CASRETLRSDEQFF. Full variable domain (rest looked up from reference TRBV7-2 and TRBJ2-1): GAGVSQSPSNKVTEKGKDVELRCDPISGHTALYWYRQSLGQGLEFLIYFQGNSAPDKSGLPSDRFSAERTGGSVSTLTIQRTQQEDSAVYLCASRETLRSDEQFFGPGTRLTVL.

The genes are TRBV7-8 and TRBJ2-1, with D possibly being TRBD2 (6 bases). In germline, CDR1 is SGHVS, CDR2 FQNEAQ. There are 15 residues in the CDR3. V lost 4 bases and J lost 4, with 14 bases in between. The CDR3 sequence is CASSSRRGEYNEQFF. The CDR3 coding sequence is TGTGCCAGCAGCTCCCGGCGCGGGGAATACAATGAGCAGTTCTTC.

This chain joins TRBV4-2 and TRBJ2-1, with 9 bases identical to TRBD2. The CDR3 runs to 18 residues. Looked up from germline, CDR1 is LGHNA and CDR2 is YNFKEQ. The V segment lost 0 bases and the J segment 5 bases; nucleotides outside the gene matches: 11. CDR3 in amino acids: CASSQDQVRASGDNEQFF. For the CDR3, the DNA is TGTGCCAGCAGCCAAGATCAAGTAAGGGCTAGCGGGGACAATGAGCAGTTCTTC.

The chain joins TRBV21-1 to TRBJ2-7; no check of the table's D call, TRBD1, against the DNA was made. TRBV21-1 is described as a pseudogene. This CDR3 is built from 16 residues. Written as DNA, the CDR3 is TGTGCCAGCAGCCTGACAGGAGGACACCAGCTCTACGAGCAGTACTTC. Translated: CASSLTGGHQLYEQYF.

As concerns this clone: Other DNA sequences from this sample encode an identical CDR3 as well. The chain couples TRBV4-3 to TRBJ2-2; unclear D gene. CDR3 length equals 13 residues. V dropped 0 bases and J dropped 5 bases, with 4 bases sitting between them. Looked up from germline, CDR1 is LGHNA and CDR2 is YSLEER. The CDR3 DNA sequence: TGCGCCAGCAGCCAAGATGGGACCGGGGAGCTGTTTTTT. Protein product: CASSQDGTGELFF.

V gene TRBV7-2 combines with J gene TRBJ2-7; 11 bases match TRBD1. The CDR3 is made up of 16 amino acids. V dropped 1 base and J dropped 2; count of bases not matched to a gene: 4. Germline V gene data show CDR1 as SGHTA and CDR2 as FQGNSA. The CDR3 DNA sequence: TGTGCCAGCAGCTTAGAAGGGACAGGGGGGCCCTACGAGCAGTACTTC. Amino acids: CASSLEGTGGPYEQYF. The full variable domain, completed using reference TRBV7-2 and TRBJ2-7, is GAGVSQSPSNKVTEKGKDVELRCDPISGHTALYWYRQSLGQGLEFLIYFQGNSAPDKSGLPSDRFSAERTGGSVSTLTIQRTQQEDSAVYLCASSLEGTGGPYEQYFGPGTRLTVT.

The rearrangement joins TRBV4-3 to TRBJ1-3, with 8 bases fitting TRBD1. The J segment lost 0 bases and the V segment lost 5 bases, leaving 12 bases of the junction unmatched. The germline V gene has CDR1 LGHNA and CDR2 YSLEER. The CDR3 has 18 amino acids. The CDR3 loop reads CASSKTVTGTGSGNTIYF. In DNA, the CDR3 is TGCGCCAGCAGCAAAACCGTAACCGGGACAGGCTCTGGAAACACCATATATTTT.

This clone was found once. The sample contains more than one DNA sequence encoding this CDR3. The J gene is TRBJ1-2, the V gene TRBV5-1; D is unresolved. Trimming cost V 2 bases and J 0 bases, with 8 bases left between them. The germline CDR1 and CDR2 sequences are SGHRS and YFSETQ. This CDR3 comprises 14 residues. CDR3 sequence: CASSFSGANYGYTF. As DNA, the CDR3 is TGCGCCAGCAGCTTCTCAGGAGCTAACTATGGCTACACCTTC.

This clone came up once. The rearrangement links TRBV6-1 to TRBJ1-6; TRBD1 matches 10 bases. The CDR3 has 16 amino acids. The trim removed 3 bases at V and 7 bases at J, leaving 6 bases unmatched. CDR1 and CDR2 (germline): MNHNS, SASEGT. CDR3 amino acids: CASSDDRGPRNSPLHF. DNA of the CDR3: TGTGCCAGCAGTGACGACAGGGGGCCTCGAAATTCACCCCTCCACTTT.

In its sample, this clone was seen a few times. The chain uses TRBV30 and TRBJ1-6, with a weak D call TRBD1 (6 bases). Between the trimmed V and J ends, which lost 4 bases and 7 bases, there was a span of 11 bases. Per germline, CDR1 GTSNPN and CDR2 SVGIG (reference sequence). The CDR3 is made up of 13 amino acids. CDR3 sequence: CAWMGQGNSPLHF. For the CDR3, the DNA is TGTGCCTGGATGGGGCAGGGGAATTCACCCCTCCACTTT. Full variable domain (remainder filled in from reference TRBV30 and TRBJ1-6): SQTIHQWPATLVQPVGSPLSLECTVEGTSNPNLYWYRQAAGRGLQLLFYSVGIGQISSEVPQNLSASRPQDRQFILSSKKLLLSDSGFYLCAWMGQGNSPLHFGNGTRLTVT.

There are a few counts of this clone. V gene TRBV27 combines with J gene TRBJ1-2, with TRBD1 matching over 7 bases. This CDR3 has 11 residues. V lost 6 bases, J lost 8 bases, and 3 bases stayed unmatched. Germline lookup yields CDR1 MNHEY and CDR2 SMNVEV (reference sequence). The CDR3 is CASRYRGGYTF. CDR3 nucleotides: TGTGCCAGCAGATACAGGGGCGGCTACACCTTC.

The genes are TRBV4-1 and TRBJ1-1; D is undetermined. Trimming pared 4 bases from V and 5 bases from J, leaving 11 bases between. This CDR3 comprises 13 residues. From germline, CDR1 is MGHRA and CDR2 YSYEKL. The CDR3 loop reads CASSRTGGTEAFF. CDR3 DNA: TGCGCCAGCAGCCGGACCGGCGGGACTGAAGCTTTCTTT.